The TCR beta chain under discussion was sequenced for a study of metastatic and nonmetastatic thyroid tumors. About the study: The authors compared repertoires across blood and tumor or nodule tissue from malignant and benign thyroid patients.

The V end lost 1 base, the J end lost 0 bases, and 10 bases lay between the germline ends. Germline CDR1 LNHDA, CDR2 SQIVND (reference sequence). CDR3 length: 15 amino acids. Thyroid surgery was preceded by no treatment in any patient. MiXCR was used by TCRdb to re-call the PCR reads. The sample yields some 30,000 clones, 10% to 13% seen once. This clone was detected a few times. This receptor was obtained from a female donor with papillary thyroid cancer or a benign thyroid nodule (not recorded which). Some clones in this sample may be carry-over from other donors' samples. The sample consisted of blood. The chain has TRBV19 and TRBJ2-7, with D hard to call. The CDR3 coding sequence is TGTGCCAGTAGTATAGCGGTGGGCCTCTCCTACGAGCAGTACTTC. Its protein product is CASSIAVGLSYEQYF. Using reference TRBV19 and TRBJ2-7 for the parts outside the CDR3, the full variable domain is DGGITQSPKYLFRKEGQNVTLSCEQNLNHDAMYWYRQDPGQGLRLIYYSQIVNDFQKGDIAEGYSVSREKKESFPLTVTSAQKNPTAFYLCASSIAVGLSYEQYFGPGTRLTVT.